Listed below are T cell receptor beta chains from one sample, sequenced in a study of vaccination and CD4 T cells after COVID-19. Via MiXCR, TCRdb re-called the PCR reads, giving one row per CDR3 protein. Among 4,800 or so distinct CDR3 sequences, more than 25% were seen once, and the ten largest hold approximately 30%. These receptors have no known antigen. The sequencing sample was made of CD4+ T cells from blood, cultured in vitro. The source of these receptors is a human donor in good health. The CDR3 runs from the conserved cysteine through the conserved F or W. Each record gives: J gene, V gene, clone size, D gene, CDR3 protein, CDR3 DNA. The D gene is left open where the match is weak. Rows give clone size only sometimes, using once, few, many, or a class for an expanded clone.

J gene: TRBJ1-1
V gene: TRBV4-1
clone size: few
D gene: -
CDR3 protein: CASRHADGDTEAFF
CDR3 DNA: TGCGCCAGCAGGCATGCCGACGGAGACACTGAAGCTTTCTTT

J gene: TRBJ1-2
V gene: TRBV6-1
clone size: -
D gene: TRBD1
CDR3 protein: CASSDQGQGLRYTF
CDR3 DNA: TGTGCCAGCAGTGATCAGGGACAGGGCCTCAGGTACACCTTC

J gene: TRBJ1-2
V gene: TRBV24-1
clone size: -
D gene: TRBD1
CDR3 protein: CATSDFLAADRAHGYTF
CDR3 DNA: TGTGCCACCAGTGATTTTTTAGCGGCCGACAGGGCCCATGGCTACACCTTC

J gene: TRBJ2-5
V gene: TRBV25-1
clone size: -
D gene: -
CDR3 protein: CASSLTPGTQYF
CDR3 DNA: TGTGCCAGCAGCCTAACTCCAGGGACCCAGTACTTC

J gene: TRBJ1-6
V gene: TRBV10-3
clone size: few
D gene: TRBD1
CDR3 protein: CAISPTGWDNSPLHF
CDR3 DNA: TGTGCCATCAGCCCGACAGGGTGGGATAATTCACCCCTCCACTTT

J gene: TRBJ2-3
V gene: TRBV7-7
clone size: -
D gene: -
CDR3 protein: CASSPYLGQSSGDTQYF
CDR3 DNA: TGTGCCAGCAGCCCCTACCTGGGACAATCTAGCGGAGATACGCAGTATTTT

J gene: TRBJ2-3
V gene: TRBV7-9
clone size: few
D gene: -
CDR3 protein: CASSSPGSRLYF
CDR3 DNA: TGTGCCAGCAGCTCCCCCGGGTCGCGCTTGTATTTT

J gene: TRBJ1-2
V gene: TRBV6-1
clone size: -
D gene: -
CDR3 protein: CASSPGPGNGYTF
CDR3 DNA: TGTGCCAGCAGCCCGGGGCCAGGGAATGGCTACACCTTC

J gene: TRBJ2-5
V gene: TRBV6-1
clone size: few
D gene: TRBD1
CDR3 protein: CASSRTGHLETQYF
CDR3 DNA: TGTGCCAGCTCAAGGACAGGGCATTTAGAGACCCAGTACTTC

J gene: TRBJ1-1
V gene: TRBV6-2/TRBV6-3
clone size: medium-sized
D gene: TRBD1
CDR3 protein: CASSLTSTGVDTEAFF
CDR3 DNA: TGTGCCAGCAGTCTTACCTCGACAGGGGTTGACACTGAAGCTTTCTTT

J gene: TRBJ2-1
V gene: TRBV12-3/TRBV12-4
clone size: -
D gene: TRBD1
CDR3 protein: CASSPGQGIVGDYNEQFF
CDR3 DNA: TGTGCCAGCAGCCCGGGACAGGGAATAGTGGGAGACTACAATGAGCAGTTCTTC

J gene: TRBJ1-4
V gene: TRBV20-1
clone size: -
D gene: -
CDR3 protein: CSAPTWGEKLFF
CDR3 DNA: TGCAGTGCGCCTACATGGGGTGAAAAACTGTTTTTT

J gene: TRBJ2-7
V gene: TRBV20-1
clone size: few
D gene: -
CDR3 protein: CSARGQTGRHEQYF
CDR3 DNA: TGCAGTGCTAGAGGCCAGACAGGTCGCCACGAGCAGTACTTC

J gene: TRBJ1-2
V gene: TRBV19
clone size: few
D gene: -
CDR3 protein: CASSSRTALGDGYTF
CDR3 DNA: TGTGCCAGTAGTTCGAGGACAGCGTTAGGGGACGGCTACACCTTC

J gene: TRBJ1-1
V gene: TRBV5-8
clone size: once
D gene: -
CDR3 protein: CASPPEGKGGAFF
CDR3 DNA: TGTGCCAGCCCCCCAGAGGGAAAAGGGGGGGCTTTCTTT

J gene: TRBJ2-5
V gene: TRBV4-2
clone size: -
D gene: TRBD2
CDR3 protein: CASSQLGGGARETQYF
CDR3 DNA: TGTGCCAGCAGCCAACTTGGCGGGGGGGCCCGGGAGACCCAGTACTTC

J gene: TRBJ1-2
V gene: TRBV29-1
clone size: -
D gene: -
CDR3 protein: CSVVGPGVGYGYTF
CDR3 DNA: TGCAGCGTTGTTGGCCCAGGGGTGGGGTATGGCTACACCTTC

J gene: TRBJ2-3
V gene: TRBV20-1
clone size: few
D gene: TRBD2
CDR3 protein: CSARDPGGTQYF
CDR3 DNA: TGCAGTGCTAGAGATCCCGGGGGGACGCAGTATTTT

J gene: TRBJ2-6
V gene: TRBV7-3
clone size: few
D gene: -
CDR3 protein: CASSFTGTPGANVLTF
CDR3 DNA: TGTGCCAGCAGCTTTACCGGGACCCCTGGGGCCAACGTCCTGACTTTC

J gene: TRBJ1-3
V gene: TRBV7-9
clone size: -
D gene: -
CDR3 protein: CASSLAVSGNTIYF
CDR3 DNA: TGTGCCAGCAGCTTAGCGGTCTCTGGAAACACCATATATTTT

J gene: TRBJ1-6
V gene: TRBV7-8
clone size: medium-sized
D gene: -
CDR3 protein: CASSFSTANNSPLHF
CDR3 DNA: TGTGCCAGCAGCTTCTCGACAGCAAATAATTCACCCCTCCACTTT

J gene: TRBJ1-2
V gene: TRBV5-6
clone size: -
D gene: TRBD1
CDR3 protein: CASSPGQGGYGYTF
CDR3 DNA: TGTGCCAGCAGCCCGGGACAGGGAGGGTATGGCTACACCTTC

J gene: TRBJ2-7
V gene: TRBV6-1
clone size: few
D gene: TRBD1
CDR3 protein: CASKDRGYEQYF
CDR3 DNA: TGTGCCAGCAAGGACAGGGGGTACGAGCAGTACTTC

J gene: TRBJ2-5
V gene: TRBV30
clone size: once
D gene: -
CDR3 protein: CAWSQASGETQYF
CDR3 DNA: TGTGCCTGGAGCCAGGCCTCAGGAGAGACCCAGTACTTC

J gene: TRBJ1-2
V gene: TRBV6-1
clone size: few
D gene: -
CDR3 protein: CASSEGKGWGGYTF
CDR3 DNA: TGTGCCAGCAGTGAAGGGAAGGGTTGGGGAGGCTACACCTTC

J gene: TRBJ1-2
V gene: TRBV30
clone size: -
D gene: -
CDR3 protein: CAWSFRAYGYTF
CDR3 DNA: TGTGCCTGGAGTTTCCGAGCCTATGGCTACACCTTC

J gene: TRBJ2-1
V gene: TRBV7-7
clone size: -
D gene: TRBD2
CDR3 protein: CASSLLLAEYNEQFF
CDR3 DNA: TGTGCTAGCAGCTTACTTCTAGCGGAATACAATGAGCAGTTCTTC

J gene: TRBJ2-2
V gene: TRBV19
clone size: -
D gene: TRBD1
CDR3 protein: CASMQGEVRTGELFF
CDR3 DNA: TGTGCCAGTATGCAGGGGGAAGTTCGCACCGGGGAGCTGTTTTTT

J gene: TRBJ2-2
V gene: TRBV6-1
clone size: -
D gene: TRBD1
CDR3 protein: CASGQGQNTGELFF
CDR3 DNA: TGTGCCAGCGGACAGGGGCAAAACACCGGGGAGCTGTTTTTT

J gene: TRBJ2-5
V gene: TRBV5-6
clone size: -
D gene: -
CDR3 protein: CASSYYAPGQVETQYF
CDR3 DNA: TGTGCCAGCAGCTACTACGCCCCGGGCCAAGTGGAGACCCAGTACTTC